These 23 T cell receptor beta chains originate from one sample sequenced in a study of cytomegalovirus exposure and HLA in healthy donors. This PCR relied on a set of 60 Vbeta primers and 13 Jbeta primers. Sequencing was performed with immunoSEQ multiplex PCR; in TCRdb, only in-frame clones are kept and a portion is missing. There are over 100,000 clones in the sample; around four fifths occur only once, and approximately 8.1% lies in the top ten. Material: PBMCs. These TCRs come from a woman between 45 and 60 years old in good health and CMV-seropositive.

The rearrangement uses TRBV10-3 and TRBJ1-2; 10 nucleotides match TRBD1. With V trimmed by 0 bases and J by 1 base, 17 bases remained unmatched. Germline V lookup: CDR1 ENHRY, CDR2 SYGVKD. The CDR3 sequence is 21 residues long. CDR3: CAISESETGQGNLGRNYGYTF. As DNA, the CDR3 is TGTGCCATCAGTGAGTCCGAAACGGGACAGGGGAACCTGGGGCGTAACTATGGCTACACCTTC.

The CDR3 DNA reads TGTGCCAGCAGGTCGTGGGACTTATCAGAGACCCAGTACTTC. The encoded protein is CASRSWDLSETQYF. The chain has TRBV7-9 and TRBJ2-5; tentatively, D is TRBD2 (6 bases). Trimming cost V 6 bases and J 4 bases, with 15 bases left between them. CDR3 size: 14 residues. Germline CDR1 and CDR2: SEHNR and FQNEAQ (reference sequence).

The chain joins TRBV5-4 to TRBJ2-5; D is ambiguous. CDR1 is SGHNT and CDR2 is YYREEE in the germline V gene (reference sequence). V was shortened by 4 bases and J by 4 bases, with 5 bases between the two germline ends. This CDR3 is built from 11 residues. In DNA form, the CDR3 reads TGTGCCAGCAGCGCTACAGAGACCCAGTACTTC. It specifies CASSATETQYF.

The table lists this clone with a few counts. The chain is built from TRBV28 and TRBJ2-1; D gene unclear. Trimming removed 2 bases from V and 1 base from J, with 9 bases in between. Germline CDR1 reads MDHEN; CDR2 reads SYDVKM. This CDR3 contains 15 residues. CDR3 loop: CASSLEVESYNEQFF. The CDR3, as DNA: TGTGCCAGCAGTTTAGAGGTCGAATCCTACAATGAGCAGTTCTTC. The full variable domain, its missing parts supplied by reference TRBV28 and TRBJ2-1, is DVKVTQSSRYLVKRTGEKVFLECVQDMDHENMFWYRQDPGLGLRLIYFSYDVKMKEKGDIPEGYSVSREKKERFSLILESASTNQTSMYLCASSLEVESYNEQFFGPGTRLTVL.

The J gene is TRBJ2-3, the V gene TRBV28, with TRBD1 identical over 8 bases. Losses at the gene ends were 6 bases for V and 0 bases for J; bases not matched to a gene: 5. Germline-derived CDR1 and CDR2 are MDHEN and SYDVKM. The CDR3 extends over 15 amino acids. The CDR3 spells CASRDRDRSTDTQYF. CDR3 DNA sequence: TGTGCCAGCAGAGATCGGGACAGGAGCACAGATACGCAGTATTTT.

This chain uses TRBV11-2 with TRBJ1-6, with 11 bases identical to TRBD1. The V gene end was trimmed by 5 bases and the J gene end by 11 bases; junction bases not matched to a gene: 2. This CDR3 has 13 residues. Germline lookup yields CDR1 SGHAT and CDR2 FQNNGV. The CDR3 reads CASSPGQGAPLHF. As DNA, the CDR3 is TGTGCCAGCAGCCCGGGACAGGGGGCACCCCTCCACTTT.

In its sample, this clone was seen a few times. This rearrangement joins TRBV9 to TRBJ2-6; D is undetermined. V was clipped by 0 bases and J by 0 bases, with 4 bases between them. The CDR3 consists of 15 residues. The V gene's germline CDR1 is SGDLS and CDR2 YYNGEE. The CDR3 region is CASSVVYSGANVLTF. For the CDR3, the DNA is TGTGCCAGCAGCGTAGTATACTCTGGGGCCAACGTCCTGACTTTC.

The J gene is TRBJ1-6, the V gene TRBV5-8; D is undetermined. V was shortened by 4 bases and J by 7 bases, with 15 bases between the two germline ends. The CDR3 spans 15 residues. The V gene's germline CDR1 is SGHTS and CDR2 YDEGEE. The CDR3 protein is CASSPRSPGNSPLHF. The CDR3 nucleotides are TGTGCCAGCAGCCCCCGGAGCCCGGGGAATTCACCCCTCCACTTT.

The table lists this clone with a count of one. This chain uses TRBV7-9 with TRBJ2-3, with a possible D match to TRBD2 (5 bases). V gave up 5 bases and J gave up 5 bases, with 14 bases separating them. The CDR3 sequence is 14 residues long. Germline V gives CDR1 SEHNR, CDR2 FQNEAQ (reference sequence). CDR3 residues: CASSLRPEEDTQYF. CDR3 coding DNA: TGTGCCAGCAGCCTCCGCCCGGAGGAAGATACGCAGTATTTT.

The table lists this clone with a count of one. The chain links TRBV1 to TRBJ1-1. TRBV1 counts as a pseudogene. The CDR3 is 17 amino acids. The CDR3 here is CTSSQRLDLGENTEAFF. CDR3 nucleotides: TGCACCAGCAGCCAACGATTGGACCTCGGGGAGAACACTGAAGCTTTCTTT.

The chain recombines TRBV4-1 with TRBJ1-4, with D unresolved. Trimming took off 0 bases at V and 3 bases at J, with 14 bases between the two ends. Germline V gene sequence: CDR1 MGHRA, CDR2 YSYEKL. This CDR3 contains 17 residues. The CDR3 region has the DNA TGCGCCAGCAGCCAAGATAGGAGGCGAAACTCTAATGAAAAACTGTTTTTT. Its translation: CASSQDRRRNSNEKLFF.

The chain recombines TRBV30 with TRBJ1-2; D not resolved. The CDR3 totals 12 residues. The germline V gene has CDR1 GTSNPN and CDR2 SVGIG (reference sequence). The V gene lost 6 bases and the J gene lost 3 bases, with 11 bases spanning the gap. The CDR3 DNA reads as TGTGCCTGTTCACAGTTGTACTATGGCTACACCTTC. Its translation: CACSQLYYGYTF.

With respect to this clone: Since no conserved phenylalanine or tryptophan closes the CDR3, a read error is the likely cause. J is TRBJ1-2 and V is TRBV27; maybe TRBD1 (6 bases). Germline CDR1 reads MNHEY; CDR2 reads SMNVEV (reference sequence). This CDR3 is built from 16 residues. V was clipped by 6 bases and J by 4 bases, with 21 bases between them. The CDR3 region is CASRLLGGGQGYGYTL. CDR3 bases: TGTGCCAGCAGGTTACTCGGGGGGGGCCAAGGCTATGGCTACACCCTC.

The CDR3 loop is CASSFMETQYF. The CDR3, as DNA: TGCGCCAGCAGCTTTATGGAGACCCAGTACTTC. This sequence joins TRBV5-1 and TRBJ2-5; no definite D call. CDR1 is SGHRS, CDR2 YFSETQ, per germline. V lost 2 bases and J 5 bases, leaving 4 bases between the germline ends. This CDR3 contains 11 residues. Drawing the rest from reference TRBV5-1 and TRBJ2-5, the complete variable domain is KAGVTQTPRYLIKTRGQQVTLSCSPISGHRSVSWYQQTPGQGLQFLFEYFSETQRNKGNFPGRFSGRQFSNSRSEMNVSTLELGDSALYLCASSFMETQYFGPGTRLLVL.

This chain joins TRBV6-5 and TRBJ2-2, with TRBD1 identical over 7 bases. This CDR3 comprises 14 residues. Losses at the gene ends were 4 bases for V and 5 bases for J; bases not matched to a gene: 4. Germline-derived CDR1 and CDR2 are MNHEY and SVGAGI. The CDR3 nucleotides read TGTGCCAGCAGTTTTTACAGGGGAACCGGGGAGCTGTTTTTT. Its translation: CASSFYRGTGELFF.

The chain uses TRBV7-2 and TRBJ2-1, with a possible D match to TRBD2 (6 bases). The germline CDR1 and CDR2 sequences are SGHTA and FQGNSA. Between the trimmed V and J ends, which lost 5 bases and 3 bases, there was a span of 14 bases. The CDR3 runs 15 residues. CDR3 DNA sequence: TGTGCCAGCAGCCCAAGGCGGGGCCTCTACAATGAGCAGTTCTTC. Its translation is CASSPRRGLYNEQFF.

The rearrangement uses TRBV7-8 and TRBJ2-1; 8 positions agree with TRBD2. Germline CDR1 is SGHVS and CDR2 is FQNEAQ. The CDR3 loop spans 15 amino acids. Losses at the gene ends were 5 bases for V and 3 bases for J; bases not matched to a gene: 6. CDR3 residues: CASSPGGGYYNEQFF. DNA for the CDR3: TGTGCCAGCAGCCCGGGAGGGGGATACTACAATGAGCAGTTCTTC.

J is TRBJ1-3 and V is TRBV29-1; D gene unclear. The germline V gene encodes CDR1 SQVTM and CDR2 ANQGSEA. V was trimmed by 8 bases and J by 0 bases, leaving 14 bases between them. The CDR3 extends over 14 amino acids. CDR3 protein: CSPEEPLSGNTIYF. The CDR3 region has the DNA TGCAGCCCCGAAGAGCCACTCTCTGGAAACACCATATATTTT.

The CDR3 region is CASSLESGSGSYNEQFF. Here the CDR3 DNA reads TGTGCCAGCAGCTTAGAGAGCGGGAGTGGTTCCTACAATGAGCAGTTCTTC. This chain connects TRBV7-9 to TRBJ2-1, with 8 bases identical to TRBD2. Germline CDR1 is SEHNR and CDR2 is FQNEAQ (reference sequence). The CDR3 runs to 17 residues. After removal of 1 base from V and 1 base from J, the junction contained 6 bases not matched to a gene.

The chain combines TRBV4-1 with TRBJ2-1; D unresolved. Trimming stripped 4 bases from V and 1 base from J, with 8 bases between. In germline, CDR1 is MGHRA, CDR2 YSYEKL. CDR3 length: 14 amino acids. The CDR3 region is CASSPPGSYNEQFF. The CDR3 DNA is TGCGCCAGCAGCCCCCCAGGATCCTACAATGAGCAGTTCTTC.

V is TRBV5-5 and J is TRBJ1-5; no clear D. CDR3 length: 15 amino acids. V lost 2 bases and J lost 3, with 12 bases in between. Germline CDR1 is SGHKS and CDR2 is YYEKEE (reference sequence). CDR3 in amino acids: CASSFRGNFNQPQHF. For the CDR3, the DNA is TGTGCCAGCAGCTTCAGAGGGAACTTCAATCAGCCCCAGCATTTT. Together with reference TRBV5-5 and TRBJ1-5, the CDR3 gives the full variable domain: DAGVTQSPTHLIKTRGQQVTLRCSPISGHKSVSWYQQVLGQGPQFIFQYYEKEERGRGNFPDRFSARQFPNYSSELNVNALLLGDSALYLCASSFRGNFNQPQHFGDGTRLSIL.

The chain recombines TRBV5-1 with TRBJ2-3, with no clear D. The CDR3 is 13 residues long. Trimming cost V 4 bases and J 4 bases, with 10 bases left between them. Germline-derived CDR1 and CDR2 are SGHRS and YFSETQ. CDR3 sequence: CASSREVSDTQYF. DNA of the CDR3: TGCGCCAGCAGCCGCGAGGTCTCAGATACGCAGTATTTT.

The chain is built from TRBV6-4 and TRBJ2-1; TRBD2 matches 7 bases. V trimming: 0 bases; J trimming: 2 bases; junction bases outside the gene matches: 1. The CDR3 spans 15 residues. Per germline, CDR1 MRHNA and CDR2 SNTAGT. CDR3 nucleotide sequence: TGTGCCAGCAGTGACTCTGGGGGGGCCTACAATGAGCAGTTCTTC. Protein sequence: CASSDSGGAYNEQFF.